The next 24 T cell receptor beta chains were all read from a single sample in a study of regulatory T cells in long-lasting Graves disease. As for time point: newly diagnosed GD, antithyroid drugs for less than 3 months. PBMC RNA was the source of the TCR library. TCR beta libraries were built with iRepertoire HTBI primers and Arm-PCR of CDR3 regions. In TCRdb, the multiplex PCR reads were re-called with MiXCR into one record per CDR3 protein. The data hold roughly 610,000 distinct CDR3 sequences, with about 16% observed a single time. This same sample was also part of a study on T cells in Graves' hyperthyroidism and ophthalmopathy.

The sequencing here drew on peripheral blood mononuclear cells (PBMCs), taken at new diagnosis, from a patient treated with antithyroid drugs. The receptors were gathered from a man aged 18 to 29 with Graves disease.

This clonotype was observed a handful of times. The genes are TRBV28 and TRBJ2-2, with TRBD1 matching over 8 bases. The CDR3 length is 17 residues. Germline values: CDR1 MDHEN, CDR2 SYDVKM. V was clipped by 6 bases and J by 6 bases; unmatched bases: 15. For the CDR3, the DNA is TGTGCCAGCAGCCCCGCCGGTGGGCAGGGGGCGGCCGGGGAGCTGTTTTTT. Translation gives CASSPAGGQGAAGELFF.

This clonotype has ten or more counts. The V gene is TRBV28, the J gene TRBJ2-3; maybe TRBD1 (5 bases). The CDR3 loop spans 16 amino acids. Germline V gene lookup returns CDR1 MDHEN and CDR2 SYDVKM. V lost 6 bases, J lost 1 base, and 17 bases lay in between. The CDR3 DNA follows: TGTGCCAGCAGCCCTGGTCAGGGTCGAGGCACAGATACGCAGTATTTT. Its protein product is CASSPGQGRGTDTQYF. Filled out from reference TRBV28 and TRBJ2-3, the complete variable domain reads DVKVTQSSRYLVKRTGEKVFLECVQDMDHENMFWYRQDPGLGLRLIYFSYDVKMKEKGDIPEGYSVSREKKERFSLILESASTNQTSMYLCASSPGQGRGTDTQYFGPGTRLTVL.

Comment on this clonotype: A read error is possible here, since a much larger clone lies one base away. The chain joins TRBV2 to TRBJ1-1; 11 nucleotides agree with TRBD1. The CDR3 is made up of 14 amino acids. V was pared by 7 bases and J by 3 bases, with 4 bases of the junction left unmatched. Per germline, CDR1 SNHLY and CDR2 FYNNEI. The CDR3 sequence: CASTWDRGDTEAFF. CDR3 DNA sequence: TGTGCCAGCACATGGGACAGGGGGGACACTGAAGCTTTCTTT.

This clonotype was recorded at least ten times. The V call is TRBV18, the J call TRBJ1-1; D gene ambiguous. Germline CDR1 and CDR2: KGHSH and LQKENI. V was clipped by 3 bases and J by 1 base, with 12 bases between them. There are 15 residues in the CDR3. The CDR3 coding sequence is TGTGCCAGCTCACCGCCCGAGGGCGGGAACACTGAAGCTTTCTTT. This codes for CASSPPEGGNTEAFF.

This clonotype has at least ten counts. This sequence joins TRBV11-2 and TRBJ2-3, with TRBD2 as a possible D gene (6 bases). V lost 5 bases to trimming and J lost 0 bases, with 21 bases between them. Germline V gene sequence: CDR1 SGHAT, CDR2 FQNNGV. The CDR3 sequence is 18 residues long. CDR3 in amino acids: CASSPLGPGSESTDTQYF. The DNA of the CDR3 is TGTGCCAGCAGCCCCTTAGGTCCCGGGAGCGAAAGCACAGATACGCAGTATTTT.

The chain has TRBV2 and TRBJ2-1; tentatively, D is TRBD2 (5 bases). The CDR3 extends over 15 amino acids. Germline values: CDR1 SNHLY, CDR2 FYNNEI. Trimming left V 6 bases short and J 2 bases short, with 14 bases between. CDR3 nucleotide sequence: TGTGCCAGCAGCGTAGACGGGGAGACCTACAATGAGCAGTTCTTC. Translating gives CASSVDGETYNEQFF.

This clonotype was seen many times. The chain employs TRBV7-8 and TRBJ1-5, with D perhaps TRBD1 (5 bases). This CDR3 region has 15 residues. V was cut by 4 bases and J by 4 bases, with 14 bases left in between. The germline gives CDR1 SGHVS, CDR2 FQNEAQ. The CDR3 sequence is CASSWEPGLNQPQHF. CDR3 sequence (DNA): TGTGCCAGCAGCTGGGAGCCGGGGCTGAATCAGCCCCAGCATTTT.

This clonotype was observed at least ten times. The chain employs TRBV27 and TRBJ2-1; D might be TRBD1 (5 bases). Germline V gene sequence: CDR1 MNHEY, CDR2 SMNVEV (reference sequence). This CDR3 contains 14 residues. V was pared by 0 bases and J by 5 bases, with 8 bases between. The CDR3 DNA reads TGTGCCAGCAGTTTATCAGGACATAACAATGAGCAGTTCTTC. Protein sequence: CASSLSGHNNEQFF.

This clonotype turned up a few times. The chain is built from TRBV5-6 and TRBJ1-2, with D perhaps matching TRBD1 (6 bases). The CDR3 is made up of 14 amino acids. V lost 0 bases, J lost 7 bases, and 13 bases lay in between. Per germline, CDR1 SGHDT and CDR2 YYEEEE. The CDR3: CASSLAQGMFGYTF. As DNA, the CDR3 is TGTGCCAGCAGCTTGGCGCAGGGGATGTTTGGCTACACCTTC.

This clonotype turned up a few times. The J gene is TRBJ2-1, the V gene TRBV5-5; 16 bases line up with TRBD2. TRBJ2-5 explains the end of the DNA better; the J call may be wrong. This CDR3 has 16 residues. Per germline, CDR1 SGHKS and CDR2 YYEKEE (reference sequence). The CDR3 here is CASSRGLAGGGETQYF. The CDR3 DNA reads as TGTGCCAGCAGCAGGGGACTAGCGGGAGGGGGAGAGACCCAGTACTTC.

The CDR3 DNA sequence: TGTGCCAGCAGTCCTATATTGGTAGGCGAGCAGTACTTC. It encodes CASSPILVGEQYF. This chain links TRBV27 with TRBJ2-7, with D hard to call. The CDR3 is 13 residues long. Germline CDR1 reads MNHEY; CDR2 reads SMNVEV (reference sequence). V was pared by 5 bases and J by 6 bases, with 14 bases between.

This clonotype has just a few counts. The rearrangement uses TRBV30 and TRBJ2-1; no definite D call. From germline, CDR1 is GTSNPN and CDR2 SVGIG (reference sequence). The CDR3 is 16 residues long. The V gene lost 0 bases and the J gene lost 4 bases, with 16 bases spanning the gap. CDR3 in DNA: TGTGCCTGGAGTGTATCGATGGCAGGCAAATACAATGAGCAGTTCTTC. Translated, it gives CAWSVSMAGKYNEQFF.

As concerns this clonotype: The junction departs from the called germline gene at one end, perhaps through a read error. V usage is TRBV12-3 or TRBV12-4 and J usage is TRBJ2-5, with 8 bases that match TRBD1. This CDR3 has 15 amino acids. The CDR3 here is CASNLVTGVRETQYF. CDR3 sequence (DNA): TGTGCCAGCAATTTAGTGACAGGGGTTCGAGAGACCCAGTACTTC.

This clonotype has a count of ten or more. This chain joins TRBV11-3 and TRBJ2-1; D gene unclear. This CDR3 is built from 18 residues. Trimming removed 0 bases from V and 6 bases from J, with 21 bases in between. The germline V gene has CDR1 SGHNT and CDR2 YENEEA. In nucleotides, the CDR3 is TGTGCCAGCAGCTTAGATCTCCCGGGCCGCCCTAGGGTCAATGAGCAGTTCTTC. It specifies CASSLDLPGRPRVNEQFF.

The V call is TRBV28, the J call TRBJ2-7; no firm D call. The germline V and J ends were trimmed by 5 bases and 6 bases, with 14 bases remaining between them. The V gene's germline CDR1 is MDHEN and CDR2 SYDVKM. This CDR3 is built from 13 residues. The chain's CDR3 is CASSPGSPIEQYF. In DNA form, the CDR3 reads TGTGCCAGCAGTCCGGGTAGCCCGATCGAGCAGTACTTC.

The chain has TRBV11-2 and TRBJ1-4, with unresolved D. V shed 3 bases and J shed 8 bases, with 10 bases lying between them. CDR1 is SGHAT, CDR2 FQNNGV, per germline. The CDR3 is 13 amino acids. CDR3 protein: CASSFNSREKLFF. As DNA, the CDR3 is TGTGCCAGCAGCTTTAATTCCCGGGAAAAACTGTTTTTT.

The chain has TRBV5-1 and TRBJ1-1, with D perhaps TRBD1 (6 bases). The CDR3 spans 13 residues. Deletions cut 5 bases from V and 4 bases from J, with 12 bases between. The germline CDR1 and CDR2 sequences are SGHRS and YFSETQ. The CDR3 coding sequence is TGCGCCAGCAGAAGTACAGGGAGCACTGAAGCTTTCTTT. It is translated as CASRSTGSTEAFF.

The V call is TRBV29-1, the J call TRBJ1-5; D is unclear. The V and J ends lost 4 bases and 0 bases respectively, with 7 bases between them. This CDR3 is built from 13 residues. The germline V gene has CDR1 SQVTM and CDR2 ANQGSEA. The CDR3 loop reads CSVGKDSNQPQHF. In DNA, the CDR3 is TGCAGCGTTGGCAAGGATAGCAATCAGCCCCAGCATTTT.

This clonotype was seen at least ten times. This chain uses TRBV7-8 with TRBJ1-5, with a tentative D call TRBD1 (6 bases). V was shortened by 5 bases and J by 2 bases, with 16 bases between the two germline ends. This CDR3 has 16 residues. Germline CDR1 SGHVS, CDR2 FQNEAQ. The CDR3 spells CASSDPGRGGNQPQHF. The CDR3 nucleotides read TGTGCCAGCAGCGACCCGGGGAGGGGGGGCAATCAGCCCCAGCATTTT.

The J gene is TRBJ2-7, the V gene TRBV20-1, with D possibly matching TRBD2 (6 bases). The CDR3 is made up of 10 amino acids. Germline V gene lookup returns CDR1 DFQATT and CDR2 SNEGSKA (reference sequence). V was pared by 6 bases and J by 4 bases, with 7 bases between. The CDR3 loop reads CSAGLYEQYF. CDR3 nucleotides: TGCAGTGCGGGACTTTACGAGCAGTACTTC.

The chain carries TRBV6-1 and TRBJ2-1, with 15 positions matching TRBD2. V shed 6 bases, J shed 1 base, and the junction held 7 bases outside the gene matches. From germline, CDR1 is MNHNS and CDR2 SASEGT. The CDR3 sequence is 18 residues long. In nucleotides, the CDR3 is TGTGCCAGCAGGACGCGGACTAGCGGGAGGGGGTCCTACAATGAGCAGTTCTTC. This encodes CASRTRTSGRGSYNEQFF.

This clonotype was seen more than once but under ten times. V and J are TRBV5-1 and TRBJ2-1; 7 nucleotides agree with TRBD1. The V gene's germline CDR1 is SGHRS and CDR2 YFSETQ. Trimming took 7 bases from V and 1 from J; bases not matched to a gene: 8. The CDR3 covers 15 residues. The CDR3 sequence is CASERLGQSYNEQFF. In DNA form, the CDR3 reads TGCGCCAGCGAGCGACTGGGACAGTCCTACAATGAGCAGTTCTTC.

At least ten counts were recorded for this clonotype. The rearrangement links TRBV7-2 to TRBJ2-2; 9 bases are a match to TRBD2. V lost 5 bases to trimming and J lost 4 bases; unmatched junction nucleotides: 5. Germline CDR1 and CDR2: SGHTA and FQGNSA. The CDR3 has 15 amino acids. The DNA for the CDR3 is TGTGCCAGCAGCCCCCGACTAGCGGCCACCGGGGAGCTGTTTTTT. Translation gives CASSPRLAATGELFF.

This clonotype was recorded a few times. The chain employs TRBV5-4 and TRBJ2-7; D ambiguous. Trimming took 0 bases from V and 6 from J, leaving 16 bases between them. Per the germline V gene, CDR1 is SGHNT and CDR2 is YYREEE (reference sequence). The CDR3 loop spans 15 amino acids. CDR3 sequence reads: CASSLGRGGPGEQYF. The CDR3 DNA sequence: TGTGCCAGCAGCTTGGGTCGAGGCGGCCCCGGCGAGCAGTACTTC.